A single sample gave rise to the 8 T cell receptor beta chains below, sequenced in a study of T-cell reconstitution after alpha-beta-depleted transplantation in children. The authors prepared the TCRbeta library with unique molecular identifiers. TCRdb re-analysed the PCR reads in MiXCR, keeping a single row per CDR3 protein. The sample comprises some 290,000 distinct CDR3 sequences, around 25% of which are singletons, and about a tenth rests with the top ten. Material: PBMCs, mostly from graft donor cells, obtained 180 days after TCRalphabeta/CD19-depleted stem cell transplant. These receptors all stem from a male patient younger than 18 who had a stem cell transplant for acute lymphoblastic leukemia, so the T cells may come from the graft donor.

The chain recombines TRBV5-1 with TRBJ2-7; 8 bases are a match to TRBD2. The ends lost 2 bases at V and 9 bases at J; junction bases unmatched: 1. The CDR3 consists of 11 residues. Germline assignment: CDR1 SGHRS and CDR2 YFSETQ. Written as DNA, the CDR3 is TGCGCCAGCAGCTTCGGGGGGGTGCAGTACTTC. It encodes CASSFGGVQYF.

This clonotype came up a few times. The J gene is TRBJ1-1, the V gene TRBV7-9, with a tentative D call TRBD1 (5 bases). Trimming pared 1 base from V and 3 bases from J, leaving 9 bases between. The CDR3 is 14 amino acids. Germline V lookup: CDR1 SEHNR, CDR2 FQNEAQ (reference sequence). The CDR3 DNA reads TGTGCCAGCAGCTTAGTAGCGGGGGACACTGAAGCTTTCTTT. It yields the protein CASSLVAGDTEAFF. Full variable domain (remainder filled in from reference TRBV7-9 and TRBJ1-1): DTGVSQNPRHKITKRGQNVTFRCDPISEHNRLYWYRQTLGQGPEFLTYFQNEAQLEKSRLLSDRFSAERPKGSFSTLEIQRTEQGDSAMYLCASSLVAGDTEAFFGQGTRLTVV.

The count of this clonotype is one. The chain employs TRBV2 and TRBJ1-2; the D gene is possibly TRBD1 (5 bases). V dropped 6 bases and J dropped 3 bases, with 11 bases sitting between them. Germline V gene sequence: CDR1 SNHLY, CDR2 FYNNEI. The CDR3 extends over 13 amino acids. The CDR3 loop reads CASSNDRDYGYTF. The DNA for the CDR3 is TGTGCCAGCAGCAACGACAGAGACTATGGCTACACCTTC. The variable domain in full, completed from reference TRBV2 and TRBJ1-2, reads EPEVTQTPSHQVTQMGQEVILRCVPISNHLYFYWYRQILGQKVEFLVSFYNNEISEKSEIFDDQFSVERPDGSNFTLKIRSTKLEDSAMYFCASSNDRDYGYTFGSGTRLTVV.

The V gene is TRBV5-1, the J gene TRBJ1-2; D unclear. V shed 0 bases and J shed 12 bases, with 12 bases lying between them. In germline, CDR1 is SGHRS, CDR2 YFSETQ. The CDR3 has 12 residues. CDR3 sequence reads: CASSLGTDRNTF. CDR3 sequence (DNA): TGCGCCAGCAGCTTGGGGACCGACCGTAACACCTTC.

This clonotype was detected ten times or more. The gene calls are TRBV13 and TRBJ2-1; perhaps TRBD2 as D (6 bases). The germline CDR1 and CDR2 sequences are PRHDT and FYEKMQ (reference sequence). This CDR3 is 13 amino acids long. V gave up 5 bases and J gave up 4 bases, with 9 bases separating them. The CDR3 bases are TGTGCCAGCAGCCGGACTACATACAATGAGCAGTTCTTC. Encoded protein: CASSRTTYNEQFF.

The sample holds a few counts of this clonotype. In DNA form, the CDR3 reads TGTGCCAGCACCTCCCTTTGGGGGACACGGTCCTTCAATGAAAAACTGTTTTTT. Its translation: CASTSLWGTRSFNEKLFF. The chain carries TRBV7-7 and TRBJ1-4, with D tentatively TRBD1 (6 bases). Germline CDR1 SSHAT, CDR2 FNYEAQ (reference sequence). V shed 7 bases and J shed 5 bases, with 26 bases lying between them. The CDR3 covers 18 residues.

This clonotype has more than one count but fewer than ten. The V and J genes are TRBV10-3 and TRBJ2-1; D is possibly TRBD2 (7 bases). The CDR3 extends over 14 amino acids. The V gene's germline CDR1 is ENHRY and CDR2 SYGVKD. V lost 6 bases, J lost 7 bases, and 16 bases lay in between. The DNA of the CDR3 is TGTGCCATCAGGGGGGGGGCTTTAGCGAATGAGCAGTTCTTC. Protein: CAIRGGALANEQFF.

The rearrangement joins TRBV11-1 to TRBJ2-7, with unresolved D. The CDR3 consists of 13 residues. The germline V and J ends were trimmed by 5 bases and 4 bases, with 12 bases remaining between them. Germline CDR1 and CDR2: SGHAT and FQDESV (reference sequence). CDR3 in DNA: TGTGCCAGCAGCCATAGTCACCCATACGAGCAGTACTTC. Amino acid sequence: CASSHSHPYEQYF.